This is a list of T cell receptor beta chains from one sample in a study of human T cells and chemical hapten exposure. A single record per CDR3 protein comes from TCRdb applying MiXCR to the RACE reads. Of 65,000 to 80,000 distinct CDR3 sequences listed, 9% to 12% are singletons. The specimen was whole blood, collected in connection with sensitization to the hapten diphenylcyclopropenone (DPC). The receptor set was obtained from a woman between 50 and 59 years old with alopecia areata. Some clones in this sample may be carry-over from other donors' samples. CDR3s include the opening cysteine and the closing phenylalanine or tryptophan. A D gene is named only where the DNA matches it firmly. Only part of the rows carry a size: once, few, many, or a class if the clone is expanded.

TGCAGTGCTAGAGTAGAACTAGAGCAGTTCTTC,CSARVELEQFF,few,TRBJ2-1,TRBV20-1,NA
TGCAGTGCTCTAGCCGGCGGACTAGCGAGCACAGATACGCAGTATTTT,CSALAGGLASTDTQYF,NA,TRBJ2-3,TRBV20-1,TRBD2
TGTGCCAGCAGAGGAGGGAGCTCCTACGAGCAGTACTTC,CASRGGSSYEQYF,NA,TRBJ2-7,TRBV28,NA
TGTGCCATCGGGACTAGCCAATACGAGCAGTACTTC,CAIGTSQYEQYF,NA,TRBJ2-7,TRBV10-3,TRBD2
TGTGCTAGTGGTTTGTGGCCAGGGCAAGGTGAAGCTTTCTTT,CASGLWPGQGEAFF,many,TRBJ1-1,TRBV12-5,NA
TGTGCCAGCAGCTCCGATGCGAGGACCACTGAAGCTTTCTTT,CASSSDARTTEAFF,many,TRBJ1-1,TRBV11-2,NA
TGTGCCAGCAGCCAAGGGGGCAGGGGGGTCCAGCAGTACTTC,CASSQGGRGVQQYF,NA,TRBJ2-7,TRBV4-2,NA
TGTGCCAGCAGCTTAGAAGGGACTGCTGGAAACACCATATATTTT,CASSLEGTAGNTIYF,few,TRBJ1-3,TRBV7-9,NA
TGTGCCAGCAGTCGTTCGGGACAGGGGAGCAACGAGCAGTACTTC,CASSRSGQGSNEQYF,NA,TRBJ2-7,TRBV6-6,TRBD1
TGTGCCAGCAGCCGCCTTGAGGTTCCGAGGATGAACTTC,CASSRLEVPRMNF,NA,TRBJ2-4,TRBV7-9,NA
TGTGCCAGCCGGGAGCGGTCGAACACTGAAGCTTTCTTT,CASRERSNTEAFF,NA,TRBJ1-1,TRBV12-3/TRBV12-4,NA
TGTGCCAGCAGCTTGGGGACAGCGAACACTGAAGCTTTCTTT,CASSLGTANTEAFF,many,TRBJ1-1,TRBV7-2,TRBD1
TGTGCCAGCAGCTTAGGCGGGGACAGCCGTGGGGGCACCATATATTTT,CASSLGGDSRGGTIYF,NA,TRBJ1-3,TRBV11-2,TRBD1
TGTGCCAGCAGTTACGGGGGGGAGGCCTACGAGCAGTACTTC,CASSYGGEAYEQYF,many,TRBJ2-7,TRBV6-8,TRBD2
TGTGCCAGCAGCGGAGGCGGTCCACGGCCCTACGAGCAGTACTTC,CASSGGGPRPYEQYF,few,TRBJ2-7,TRBV13,NA
TGCGCCAGCAGCTCCGGACAGGGAACCTCTACGTACGAGCAGTACTTC,CASSSGQGTSTYEQYF,many,TRBJ2-7,TRBV5-1,TRBD1
TGCAGTGCCACCCAGGGAACGGGTAATTCACCCCTCCACTTT,CSATQGTGNSPLHF,few,TRBJ1-6,TRBV20-1,NA
TGTGCCAGCAGTCCACAGGGGGTCACCGGGGAGCTGTTTTTT,CASSPQGVTGELFF,NA,TRBJ2-2,TRBV12-3/TRBV12-4,TRBD1
TGTGCCAGCAGGGCTAGCGGGAGGGTGAATGAGCAGTTCTTC,CASRASGRVNEQFF,NA,TRBJ2-1,TRBV12-3/TRBV12-4,TRBD2
TGTGCCAGCAGCCAACGTTCTTATGTGGGCACTGAAGCTTTCTTT,CASSQRSYVGTEAFF,few,TRBJ1-1,TRBV14,NA
TGCAGCGTTGAAGTGGCCAGGGTCTTGCAAGAGACCCAGTACTTC,CSVEVARVLQETQYF,few,TRBJ2-5,TRBV29-1,NA
TGTGCCAGCAGTCCCTGGGGTGCTGAAGCTTTCTTT,CASSPWGAEAFF,NA,TRBJ1-1,TRBV25-1,NA
TGTGCCAGCAGCCAACAGCCCGGGACTAGCGGGAGAGCGACCTACAATGAGCAGTTCTTC,CASSQQPGTSGRATYNEQFF,NA,TRBJ2-1,TRBV7-3,TRBD2
TGTGCCATCAGTGAATCCGTTAGCACAGATACGCAGTATTTT,CAISESVSTDTQYF,few,TRBJ2-3,TRBV10-3,NA
TGCAGTGTAGCGGGCGGCCAAGAGACCCAGTACTTC,CSVAGGQETQYF,many,TRBJ2-5,TRBV20-1,TRBD2
TGTGCCAGCAGCTCCCCAAGGACTAGCCCCACTAAGACCCAGTACTTC,CASSSPRTSPTKTQYF,few,TRBJ2-5,TRBV7-9,TRBD2
TGTGCCAGTAGTAATCCCGGCCCGGGACAGTCCTACAATGAGCAGTTCTTC,CASSNPGPGQSYNEQFF,few,TRBJ2-1,TRBV19,TRBD1
TGCAGCGTTGAAGCAGACGGTCAAGAGACCCAGTACTTC,CSVEADGQETQYF,NA,TRBJ2-5,TRBV29-1,NA
TGTGCCAGCAGCTCGACCGGCGGTACGCAGTATTTT,CASSSTGGTQYF,few,TRBJ2-3,TRBV7-3,NA
TGTGCCAGCTCACCAGTTAGCACTGAAGCTTTCTTT,CASSPVSTEAFF,many,TRBJ1-1,TRBV18,NA
TGTGCCAGCACCCTAACGGGGTCTGGGGCCAACGTCCTGACTTTC,CASTLTGSGANVLTF,many,TRBJ2-6,TRBV28,NA
TGTGCCTGGAGCTTTGGAGGCGAGCAGTACTTC,CAWSFGGEQYF,NA,TRBJ2-7,TRBV30,NA
TGTGCCAGCAGTCTGTCCTACTACGAGCAGTACTTC,CASSLSYYEQYF,many,TRBJ2-7,TRBV28,NA
TGTGCCAGCAGCGAGACACACGGTAGCAATCAGCCCCAGCATTTT,CASSETHGSNQPQHF,NA,TRBJ1-5,TRBV7-8,NA
TGTGCCTGGACTGGCAGCGTTCCCTACGAGCAGTACTTC,CAWTGSVPYEQYF,few,TRBJ2-7,TRBV30,NA
TGCAGCGTTGACCTGGGCACAGATACGCAGTATTTT,CSVDLGTDTQYF,few,TRBJ2-3,TRBV29-1,NA
TGTGCCAGCTCCCCACGGGTCAGCACAGATACGCAGTATTTT,CASSPRVSTDTQYF,few,TRBJ2-3,TRBV18,NA
TGTGCCAGCAGTAGTCCGGGACTAGCCCCTGGCATTCAGTACTTC,CASSSPGLAPGIQYF,few,TRBJ2-4,TRBV25-1,TRBD2
TGTGCCAGCAGCTTAATGGGAGAGCCGCAAGAGACCCAGTACTTC,CASSLMGEPQETQYF,many,TRBJ2-5,TRBV7-2,NA
TGTGCCTGGAGTTCATCCATGAACACTGAAGCTTTCTTT,CAWSSSMNTEAFF,few,TRBJ1-1,TRBV30,NA
TGTGCCAGCAGCCCACGGGTCTTCTCAGGGCTACTACACGAGGAGCAGTACTTC,CASSPRVFSGLLHEEQYF,few,TRBJ2-7,TRBV7-8,NA
TGTGCCAGCAGCGTAGACCCCTGGGACACCGGGGAGCTGTTTTTT,CASSVDPWDTGELFF,NA,TRBJ2-2,TRBV9,NA
TGCAGTGCTAGGGAGAGCGGGAGCGCAGATACGCAGTATTTT,CSARESGSADTQYF,few,TRBJ2-3,TRBV20-1,TRBD2
TGTGCCAGCGGACTAGCGGGAGGGCAGAAGACCCAGTACTTC,CASGLAGGQKTQYF,few,TRBJ2-5,TRBV12-3/TRBV12-4,TRBD2
TGTGCCAGCAGTTTAGGGTCCCCCGAGCAGTACTTC,CASSLGSPEQYF,few,TRBJ2-7,TRBV28,NA
TGCAGTGATAAGAGGGTCACTGAAGCTTTCTTT,CSDKRVTEAFF,few,TRBJ1-1,TRBV20-1,NA
TGCGCCAGCAGCCAAGATCCGGGAGGCGTCTCTTGGGGCTACACCTTC,CASSQDPGGVSWGYTF,few,TRBJ1-2,TRBV4-3,NA
TGTGCCAGCAGTGCCTCAGGACTAGCGGGAACTGGGGCCAACGTCCTGACTTTC,CASSASGLAGTGANVLTF,few,TRBJ2-6,TRBV2,TRBD2
TGTGCCAGCAGTCGACGAGGGGTAGGCGGTGAAAAACTGTTTTTT,CASSRRGVGGEKLFF,many,TRBJ1-4,TRBV12-3/TRBV12-4,NA
TGTGCCAGCAGCTTGGGACTCCAGTCAGGGGAGCAGTACTTC,CASSLGLQSGEQYF,few,TRBJ2-7,TRBV11-2,NA
TGTGCCACGGGCGGAGGAACAGGGATAGGCAGATACAATGAGCAGTTCTTC,CATGGGTGIGRYNEQFF,many,TRBJ2-1,TRBV15,NA
TGTGCCAGCAGTTCATACAGACAGGACAGTGAAGCTTTCTTT,CASSSYRQDSEAFF,few,TRBJ1-1,TRBV12-3/TRBV12-4,NA
TGCAGTGCTAGGGGACAGGGCAGCAATCAGCCCCAGCATTTT,CSARGQGSNQPQHF,NA,TRBJ1-5,TRBV20-1,TRBD1
TGTGCCAGCAGCTTACAGGGGGAGGGGACTGAAGCTTTCTTT,CASSLQGEGTEAFF,many,TRBJ1-1,TRBV7-3,TRBD1
TGTGCCAGCCGGCGGGGCATTGAGGAAAAACTGTTTTTT,CASRRGIEEKLFF,few,TRBJ1-4,TRBV7-9,NA
TGTGCCAGCAGTCCCCCCCTAGCCGGGCGGGGCACAGATACGCAGTATTTT,CASSPPLAGRGTDTQYF,many,TRBJ2-3,TRBV6-6,NA
TGTGCCAGCTGGGGGCTACAGTACTTC,CASWGLQYF,few,TRBJ2-4,TRBV3-2,NA
TGCGCCAGCGGATCCGCCCGGACAGGGGAGTTCTTC,CASGSARTGEFF,few,TRBJ2-1,TRBV5-1,TRBD1
TGCGCCAGCAGCACGTTCGCGGGGGCCTCTGGAAACACCATATATTTT,CASSTFAGASGNTIYF,many,TRBJ1-3,TRBV5-1,NA
TGTGCCAGCTCACCGTCTGGTGGGAGATTGGAACAGCCCCAGCATTTT,CASSPSGGRLEQPQHF,many,TRBJ1-5,TRBV18,NA